A selection of T cell receptor beta chains follows, all from one sample in a study of CD8 T cells in ankylosing spondylitis. TCRdb fed the 5' RACE reads into MiXCR, producing one record per CDR3 protein. The sample holds roughly 370,000 distinct CDR3 sequences, about 22% seen once. Sequences were obtained from blood, either unsorted or a sorted T cell fraction (not recorded which). The origin of the receptors is a male donor with ankylosing spondylitis. The CDR3 runs from the conserved cysteine through the conserved F or W. Each record gives: J gene, V gene, CDR3 protein.

j_call: TRBJ2-7
v_call: TRBV11-2
cdr3_aa: CASSEGLAESYEQYF

j_call: TRBJ2-5
v_call: TRBV25-1
cdr3_aa: CASSEFGPREETQYF

j_call: TRBJ2-2
v_call: TRBV12-3/TRBV12-4
cdr3_aa: CASSSSGQNTGELFF

j_call: TRBJ1-1
v_call: TRBV3-1
cdr3_aa: CASRGHTNTEAFF

j_call: TRBJ1-3
v_call: TRBV5-1
cdr3_aa: CASSLEFHSGNTIYF

j_call: TRBJ2-5
v_call: TRBV7-9
cdr3_aa: CASQDRGGETQYF

j_call: TRBJ2-1
v_call: TRBV20-1
cdr3_aa: CSARDQGDNEQFF

j_call: TRBJ1-2
v_call: TRBV7-1
cdr3_aa: CASSTPDRRVNGYTF

j_call: TRBJ2-1
v_call: TRBV7-3
cdr3_aa: CASTRWGGSNEQFF

j_call: TRBJ2-1
v_call: TRBV10-3
cdr3_aa: CAISESVESNEQFF

j_call: TRBJ2-7
v_call: TRBV6-2/TRBV6-3
cdr3_aa: CASSYPASEQYF

j_call: TRBJ1-5
v_call: TRBV29-1
cdr3_aa: CSVRVREREPQHF

j_call: TRBJ2-1
v_call: TRBV29-1
cdr3_aa: CSGRSPVGTGHNEQFF

j_call: TRBJ2-7
v_call: TRBV25-1
cdr3_aa: CASSEQGRNEQYF

j_call: TRBJ2-1
v_call: TRBV6-1
cdr3_aa: CASSRTGGDTMMQFF

j_call: TRBJ2-7
v_call: TRBV7-9
cdr3_aa: CASSFGPSGSYEQYF

j_call: TRBJ2-1
v_call: TRBV4-3
cdr3_aa: CASSQDHGSLVEQFF

j_call: TRBJ2-7
v_call: TRBV27
cdr3_aa: CASSQISGSTIRYEQYF

j_call: TRBJ2-7
v_call: TRBV12-3/TRBV12-4
cdr3_aa: CASSFDRGYEQYF

j_call: TRBJ2-5
v_call: TRBV7-6
cdr3_aa: CASSLEPLAGAQETQYF

j_call: TRBJ1-5
v_call: TRBV12-3/TRBV12-4
cdr3_aa: CASSLQSNQPQHF

j_call: TRBJ2-1
v_call: TRBV4-2
cdr3_aa: CASSHPGLAGGSYNEQFF

j_call: TRBJ2-7
v_call: TRBV20-1
cdr3_aa: CSATRDGYEQYF

j_call: TRBJ2-3
v_call: TRBV11-3
cdr3_aa: CASSPRSGMHTDTQYF

j_call: TRBJ2-5
v_call: TRBV7-2
cdr3_aa: CASSKGTSRETQYF

j_call: TRBJ2-7
v_call: TRBV5-1
cdr3_aa: CASSLEARGIREQYF

j_call: TRBJ2-7
v_call: TRBV20-1
cdr3_aa: CSARDLGVSYEQYF

j_call: TRBJ1-2
v_call: TRBV29-1
cdr3_aa: CSVDIPGDGYTF

j_call: TRBJ2-5
v_call: TRBV29-1
cdr3_aa: CSVVMDRVGKETQYF

j_call: TRBJ1-4
v_call: TRBV12-3/TRBV12-4
cdr3_aa: CASSQGAARNEKLFF

j_call: TRBJ2-4
v_call: TRBV5-1
cdr3_aa: CASSLLPSGPLAKNIQYF

j_call: TRBJ1-5
v_call: TRBV7-2
cdr3_aa: CASSPVAVSNNQPQHF

j_call: TRBJ1-5
v_call: TRBV6-2/TRBV6-3
cdr3_aa: CASSYLRVTSQPQHF

j_call: TRBJ2-1
v_call: TRBV20-1
cdr3_aa: CSAPPRGGPSGDEQFF

j_call: TRBJ1-5
v_call: TRBV7-9
cdr3_aa: CASSWGQGDQPQHF

j_call: TRBJ2-2
v_call: TRBV7-6
cdr3_aa: CASSLAGGRYTGELFF

j_call: TRBJ2-7
v_call: TRBV20-1
cdr3_aa: CSASSRWGRGTYGQYF

j_call: TRBJ2-4
v_call: TRBV29-1
cdr3_aa: CSVHLAGSTKNIQYF

j_call: TRBJ1-3
v_call: TRBV7-9
cdr3_aa: CAIRGDSGNTIYF

j_call: TRBJ2-5
v_call: TRBV5-1
cdr3_aa: CASRQTSGIRGGETQYF

j_call: TRBJ1-5
v_call: TRBV18
cdr3_aa: CASSPPERRGNQPQHF

j_call: TRBJ2-2
v_call: TRBV19
cdr3_aa: CASSPRQVTGELFF

j_call: TRBJ1-5
v_call: TRBV5-1
cdr3_aa: CASSLKNSNQPQHF

j_call: TRBJ2-2
v_call: TRBV12-3/TRBV12-4
cdr3_aa: CASSRDGAGELFF

j_call: TRBJ2-5
v_call: TRBV7-8
cdr3_aa: CASSLGIREETQYF

j_call: TRBJ1-6
v_call: TRBV18
cdr3_aa: CASSPTGVQDSPLHF

j_call: TRBJ1-2
v_call: TRBV29-1
cdr3_aa: CSVGQSANYGYTF

j_call: TRBJ2-3
v_call: TRBV20-1
cdr3_aa: CSASGLAGGLTDTQYF